This T cell receptor beta chain was recorded in a study of cytomegalovirus exposure and HLA in healthy donors (dated by TCRdb to 2016 to 2017). For context, the study as a whole: According to a later analysis, one platform produced both the 110 or so validation repertoires and the roughly 650 repertoires of the first cohort. The study aimed to test whether cataloging public T cell receptors could reveal signatures of past pathogen exposure. A separate validation cohort of roughly 130 different subjects was used in addition to the roughly 640-subject first cohort. To predict cytomegalovirus infection status, the study brought together high-throughput TCR immunosequencing, statistical association of individual TCRs with disease status, and machine learning. General study outcomes and caveats: In vitro tests confirmed that three of the cytomegalovirus-associated TCR beta chains recognize cytomegalovirus antigens. In both the original and validation cohorts, the classifier was reported to diagnose cytomegalovirus status with high specificity and sensitivity. Most TCR sequences were observed very rarely across donors, whereas some public TCRs were present in many individuals. A later analysis had no HLA typing for the validation cohort, so co-occurrence there was scored across all 120 repertoires. The study listed 150 to 200 TCR beta chains as associated with cytomegalovirus. According to the authors, the approach could potentially be generalized to other disease states and immunological phenotypes. A later analysis found that TCRs clustered in the first cohort also tended to co-occur in the approximately 120 validation repertoires, with roughly 95% of cluster scores above 0.

Receptor amplification or capture employed the immunoSEQ multiplex PCR assay. The study's own analysis went as follows. A statistical classification framework was built to diagnose cytomegalovirus status from the catalog of TCR beta chain sequences. TCRdb limited this immuneACCESS table to in-frame rearrangements with V and J called. A share of clones is missing; checked studies link under half to unresolved V genes, and the rest is unexplained. D and trimming come from the DNA, and the V and J calls and clone size come from that table. The table for this sample lists hundreds of thousands of clones; 86% of them were counted only once. The ten largest make up approximately 0.8% of the sample. The donors were included in the validation cohort of some 120 subjects, a group kept apart from the roughly 680-subject first cohort. The germline V gene (reference sequence) specifies WNHNN as CDR1 and SYGVQD as CDR2. V was cut back by 4 bases and J by 4 bases, leaving a gap of 13 bases between them. Measured from the cysteine to the phenylalanine, the CDR3 is 14 residues long. The DNA shown is the 42-base CDR3, in frame from base 1.

Turning to this clone: What antigen it recognizes has not been identified. One base away there is no much larger clone; base qualities are not given.

This sequence was found in a woman aged 18-35 years in good health and CMV-seronegative. The chain is encoded by TRBV10-1 joined to TRBJ1-1; a tentative D match to TRBD1 spans 6 bases. The sample consisted of PBMCs. The DNA is as follows: TGCGCCAGCAGTGCTAAGGGGGTCGGCACTGAAGCTTTCTTT. Its translation reads: CASSAKGVGTEAFF.